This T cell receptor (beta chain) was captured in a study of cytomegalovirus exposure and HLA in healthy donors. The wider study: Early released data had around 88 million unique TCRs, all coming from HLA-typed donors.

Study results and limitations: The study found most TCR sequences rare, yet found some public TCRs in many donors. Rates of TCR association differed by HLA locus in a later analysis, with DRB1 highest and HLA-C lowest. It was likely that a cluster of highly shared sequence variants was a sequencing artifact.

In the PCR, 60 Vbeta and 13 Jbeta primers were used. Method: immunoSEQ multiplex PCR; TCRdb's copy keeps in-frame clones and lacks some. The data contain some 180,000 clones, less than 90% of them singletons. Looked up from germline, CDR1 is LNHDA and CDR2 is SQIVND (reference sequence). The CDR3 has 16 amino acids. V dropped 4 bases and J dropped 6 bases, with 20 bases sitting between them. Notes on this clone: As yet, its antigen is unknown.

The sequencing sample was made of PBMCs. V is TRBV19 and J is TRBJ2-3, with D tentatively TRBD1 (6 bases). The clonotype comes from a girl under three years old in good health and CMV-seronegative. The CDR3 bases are TGTGCCAGTAGTAAAAACAGGGTGGCGAGACGGGATACGCAGTATTTT. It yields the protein CASSKNRVARRDTQYF.